The 11 T cell receptor beta chains presented below share a single source sample, sequenced in a study of CD8+ T cells in alopecia areata. Once RNA had been extracted, it was reverse transcribed into cDNA to act as the sequencing template. The method was immunoSEQ multiplex PCR; TCRdb's version includes in-frame clones alone and lacks a portion of them. The sample carries 150,000 to 190,000 clones, 45% to 55% recorded once. The specimen comprised CD8+ T cells sorted from blood, sampled at week 0. These TCRs come from a human donor with alopecia areata.

This clone was observed a few times. The V call is TRBV7-8, the J call TRBJ2-4; D possibly corresponds to TRBD1 (5 bases). V was pared by 1 base and J by 2 bases, with 15 bases between. The CDR3 is 17 residues long. CDR1 and CDR2 from the germline V gene are SGHVS and FQNEAQ. CDR3 in DNA: TGTGCCAGCAGCTTAGGGGTAGACAGCCGCTCCAAAAACATTCAGTACTTC. This encodes CASSLGVDSRSKNIQYF. The full variable domain, its missing parts supplied by reference TRBV7-8 and TRBJ2-4, is GAGVSQSPRYKVAKRGQDVALRCDPISGHVSLFWYQQALGQGPEFLTYFQNEAQLDKSGLPSDRFFAERPEGSVSTLKIQRTQQEDSAVYLCASSLGVDSRSKNIQYFGAGTRLSVL.

This rearrangement joins TRBV25-1 to TRBJ1-6; 7 bases match TRBD1. CDR1 and CDR2 (germline): MGHDK, SYGVNS. Trimming removed 4 bases from V and 6 bases from J; junction bases left unmatched: 12. The CDR3 consists of 17 residues. CDR3 in DNA: TGTGCCAGCAGTGGGTCGGTGCCGGGACAGTTTAATTCACCCCTCCACTTT. Residues: CASSGSVPGQFNSPLHF.

This clone was found a few times. The V call is TRBV9, the J call TRBJ1-2; D perhaps matches TRBD1 (5 bases). Germline loops: CDR1 SGDLS, CDR2 YYNGEE. This CDR3 is 16 amino acids long. V was trimmed by 4 bases and J by 5 bases, leaving 21 bases between them. The CDR3 coding sequence is TGTGCCAGCAGCCGTACAGACTCCGGGACGGCTTATGGCTACACCTTC. This gives the protein CASSRTDSGTAYGYTF.

This clone is medium-sized within its sample. The rearrangement joins TRBV6-6 to TRBJ1-2, with D unclear. Germline values: CDR1 MNHNY, CDR2 SVGAGI (reference sequence). The CDR3 is made up of 12 amino acids. The V end lost 6 bases, the J end lost 2 bases, and 7 bases lay between the germline ends. CDR3 sequence reads: CASRGRNYGYTF. The CDR3 nucleotides are TGTGCCAGCAGGGGCAGAAACTATGGCTACACCTTC.

V usage is TRBV27 and J usage is TRBJ2-7; TRBD1 agrees at 9 bases. Germline assignment: CDR1 MNHEY and CDR2 SMNVEV (reference sequence). The CDR3 is 14 residues long. After removal of 10 bases from V and 4 bases from J, the junction contained 11 bases not matched to a gene. DNA for the CDR3: TGTGCCACCGCCCCTGGGACAGGGCCTTACGAGCAGTACTTC. This translates into CATAPGTGPYEQYF.

The chain combines TRBV5-6 with TRBJ1-1; D is uncertain. Germline CDR1 and CDR2: SGHDT and YYEEEE. This CDR3 is built from 16 residues. The ends were cut back, 0 bases at V and 3 bases at J, with 15 bases in the middle. The CDR3 DNA follows: TGTGCCAGCAGCTTGGTGACGGGTGGATTTTACACTGAAGCTTTCTTT. Amino acid sequence: CASSLVTGGFYTEAFF. Using reference TRBV5-6 and TRBJ1-1 for the parts outside the CDR3, the full variable domain is DAGVTQSPTHLIKTRGQQVTLRCSPKSGHDTVSWYQQALGQGPQFIFQYYEEEERQRGNFPDRFSGHQFPNYSSELNVNALLLGDSALYLCASSLVTGGFYTEAFFGQGTRLTVV.

The chain carries TRBV13 and TRBJ1-4; no reliable D call. The CDR3 covers 15 residues. V was pared by 4 bases and J by 3 bases, with 12 bases between. Germline V gene data show CDR1 as PRHDT and CDR2 as FYEKMQ (reference sequence). The CDR3 region is CASSSGPGANEKLFF. DNA of the CDR3: TGTGCCAGCAGCTCTGGGCCTGGGGCTAATGAAAAACTGTTTTTT.

The chain has TRBV9 and TRBJ2-3; 10 nucleotides match TRBD2. This CDR3 is built from 15 residues. Germline CDR1 reads SGDLS; CDR2 reads YYNGEE. With 4 bases clipped from V and 4 bases from J, the junction kept 6 bases outside the gene matches. The CDR3 is CASSPHSGGADTQYF. In nucleotides, the CDR3 is TGTGCCAGCAGCCCGCACAGCGGGGGGGCAGATACGCAGTATTTT.

This clone appeared once. The V and J genes are TRBV30 and TRBJ2-1; 8 nucleotides line up with TRBD2. The V and J ends lost 0 bases and 6 bases, in that order; junction bases with no gene match: 4. CDR1 GTSNPN and CDR2 SVGIG come from the germline V gene (reference sequence). This CDR3 has 14 residues. For the CDR3, the DNA is TGTGCCTGGAGTGTAGCTAGCGGGTTCAATGAGCAGTTCTTC. Amino acids: CAWSVASGFNEQFF. Full variable domain (rest looked up from reference TRBV30 and TRBJ2-1): SQTIHQWPATLVQPVGSPLSLECTVEGTSNPNLYWYRQAAGRGLQLLFYSVGIGQISSEVPQNLSASRPQDRQFILSSKKLLLSDSGFYLCAWSVASGFNEQFFGPGTRLTVL.

CDR3 amino acids: CASSPGTGAAGGAFF. The CDR3 nucleotides read TGTGCCAGCAGCCCCGGGACAGGGGCTGCCGGTGGGGCTTTCTTT. The chain couples TRBV7-6 to TRBJ1-1; 10 bases agree with TRBD1. The CDR3 covers 15 residues. Germline CDR1 and CDR2: SGHVS and FNYEAQ. The V segment lost 5 bases and the J segment 11 bases; nucleotides outside the gene matches: 14.

This clone showed up just a few times. J is TRBJ2-1 and V is TRBV27, with 8 bases lining up with TRBD2. The V and J ends lost 6 bases and 8 bases, in that order; junction bases with no gene match: 9. There are 14 residues in the CDR3. Germline V lookup: CDR1 MNHEY, CDR2 SMNVEV (reference sequence). The CDR3 loop is CASSSGTSSYEQFF. The CDR3 DNA follows: TGTGCCAGCAGCTCCGGGACTAGTTCCTATGAGCAGTTCTTC.